One TCR beta chain is described in this entry. Its antigen remains unknown. This sample is part of a study of beta chain features in type 1 diabetes. Findings and caveats of the study: Shorter TCRB CDR3s, moderately but significantly so, marked every one of the four CD4+ subsets in Type 1 diabetes patients.

The CDR3 sequence is 15 residues long. The V gene end was trimmed by 6 bases and the J gene end by 3 bases; junction bases not matched to a gene: 10. The germline V gene encodes CDR1 SGHAT and CDR2 FQNNGV. Sequenced material consisted of expressed TCRB transcripts (all of the isolated RNA was reverse transcribed). Repertoires were generated with immunoSEQ multiplex PCR, while TCRdb's copy carries only in-frame clones and drops some. The data hold around 290,000 clones, with 8% observed a single time. Via the markers CD45RO/CCR7/CD25/CD127/CD95/CD27, stem cell-like memory, regulatory, central memory and naive CD4+ cells were sorted. Populations obtained by sorting all exceeded 95% purity.

The receptor was derived from a woman aged 18 to 35 in good health. Sequencing used central memory CD4+ T cells from blood. The chain uses TRBV11-2 and TRBJ2-7; 8 bases are a match to TRBD1. The CDR3 DNA reads as TGTGCCAGCAGTGCAGGGGGCGGACAGGTCTACGAGCAGTACTTC. Protein: CASSAGGGQVYEQYF.